This T cell receptor beta chain was found in a study of T cell responses to AZD1222 COVID-19 vaccine. General study points: At baseline, just a handful of AZD1222 recipients tested seropositive. Repertoires were collected only later (after the peak T cell response had occurred). Donor demographics were predominantly white British with a female majority; clonal diversity may be underestimated. Researchers report vaccine-associated CD4 TCRs spanning spike, with dominance at 160-218 and 743-854.

Produced via immunoSEQ multiplex PCR; TCRdb's table is partial and in-frame only. Seen here are 170,000 or so clones, about nine tenths observed once, and the top ten hold 2.6%. With respect to this clone: Its antigen is still unknown.

The origin of this receptor is an adult in good health. Sequencing used peripheral blood, obtained on day 0 of AZD1222 vaccination.

CDR3 in amino acids: CASSSRGPPLETQYF. DNA for the CDR3: TGCGCCAGCAGCTCGAGGGGGCCTCCTCTAGAGACCCAGTACTTC. The chain has TRBV5-1 and TRBJ2-5, with TRBD1 matching over 7 bases. Trimming removed 3 bases from V and 4 bases from J; junction bases left unmatched: 9. In germline, CDR1 is SGHRS, CDR2 YFSETQ. CDR3 length equals 15 residues.